This T cell receptor (beta chain) was captured by sequencing in a study of blood T cell repertoires in COVID-19. The wider study: Donors in the United States, Italy and Spain gave samples during acute or convalescent COVID-19. T cells, B-cell-depleted T cells, or PBMCs supplied cDNA or gDNA.

Per the original methods: Reference gene primers were amplified, and this amplification served to estimate nucleated cell counts. Some clones are missing from TCRdb's copy, which holds only in-frame ones; the method was immunoSEQ multiplex PCR. That table supplies the V and J calls and clone size; D and trimming were determined from the DNA. The sample contains about 49,000 clones, about 88% of which appear only once. V shed 11 bases and J shed 3 bases, with 11 bases lying between them. The CDR3 has 11 residues. Germline V lookup: CDR1 SNHLY, CDR2 FYNNEI. Sequencing was performed on peripheral blood. V usage is TRBV2 and J usage is TRBJ2-7; perhaps TRBD1 as D (6 bases). The source of this sequence is a man aged 40-55 years with active COVID-19. CDR3 sequence (DNA): TGTGCCGTCAACAGGGACTACGAGCAGTACTTC. This encodes CAVNRDYEQYF. Looking up the rest from reference TRBV2 and TRBJ2-7 gives the full variable domain: EPEVTQTPSHQVTQMGQEVILRCVPISNHLYFYWYRQILGQKVEFLVSFYNNEISEKSEIFDDQFSVERPDGSNFTLKIRSTKLEDSAMYFCAVNRDYEQYFGPGTRLTVT.